This T cell receptor beta chain derives from a study of blood T cell repertoires in COVID-19. The repertoire was sequenced with immunoSEQ multiplex PCR; TCRdb's copy has only in-frame clones and lacks some. Here the sample spans about 140,000 clones, roughly 84% being singletons. Germline values: CDR1 SGHVS, CDR2 FQNEAQ. The CDR3 extends over 13 amino acids. V lost 8 bases and J 8 bases, leaving 13 bases between the germline ends. Source material: peripheral blood. The chain uses TRBV7-8 and TRBJ1-6; D not certain. The sequence derives from a woman aged 60 to 75 with acute or convalescent COVID-19. CDR3 in amino acids: CASGVRGDSPLHF. CDR3 nucleotides: TGTGCCAGCGGTGTAAGAGGAGATTCACCCCTCCACTTT.